One sample yielded the 30 T cell receptor beta chains listed below, sequenced in a study of blood T cell repertoires in COVID-19. Method: immunoSEQ multiplex PCR; TCRdb's copy keeps in-frame clones and lacks some. The table shows approximately 81,000 clones, with 89% occurring only once. Material for sequencing was peripheral blood. The receptors stem from a man aged 65 to 79 with active or convalescent COVID-19.

The chain combines TRBV7-2 with TRBJ1-1, with 7 bases fitting TRBD1. Germline lookup yields CDR1 SGHTA and CDR2 FQGNSA. The CDR3 covers 14 residues. V shed 5 bases and J 5 bases; nucleotides not matched to a gene: 8. CDR3 amino acids: CASSPDRVRTEAFF. The CDR3 nucleotides read TGTGCCAGCAGCCCAGACAGGGTCAGGACTGAAGCTTTCTTT.

The genes are TRBV11-2 and TRBJ2-7, with a possible D match to TRBD2 (6 bases). The CDR3 extends over 13 amino acids. Germline V CDR1 and CDR2: SGHAT, FQNNGV. This chain's CDR3 is CAGGGARLKGQYF. Here the CDR3 DNA reads TGTGCTGGAGGAGGGGCTCGCCTTAAAGGGCAGTACTTC.

J is TRBJ1-1 and V is TRBV25-1, with D hard to call. The V gene's germline CDR1 is MGHDK and CDR2 SYGVNS. V lost 3 bases and J lost 7, with 9 bases in between. The CDR3 runs to 12 residues. For the CDR3, the DNA is TGTGCCAGCAGTGACGAGCTACTTGAAGCTTTCTTT. Its translation is CASSDELLEAFF.

This sequence joins TRBV7-2 and TRBJ2-7, with D maybe TRBD2 (5 bases). The CDR3 is made up of 14 amino acids. Trimming stripped 2 bases from V and 3 bases from J, with 11 bases between. Germline assignment: CDR1 SGHTA and CDR2 FQGNSA. CDR3 coding DNA: TGTGCCAGCAGCTTACAGCGGATGATCTACGAGCAGTACTTC. It specifies CASSLQRMIYEQYF.

The V gene is TRBV5-1, the J gene TRBJ2-7, with D possibly being TRBD1 (5 bases). Germline CDR1 is SGHRS and CDR2 is YFSETQ. V lost 7 bases and J lost 8, with 13 bases in between. This CDR3 contains 11 residues. The CDR3 sequence is CASRLGAKQYF. In DNA form, the CDR3 reads TGCGCCAGCCGGCTAGGGGCAAAGCAGTACTTC.

The V and J genes are TRBV2 and TRBJ2-5; 10 bases match TRBD2. V lost 7 bases, J lost 5 bases, and 13 bases stayed unmatched. The CDR3 totals 16 residues. Germline CDR1 SNHLY, CDR2 FYNNEI. The CDR3 protein is CASKGRSGGAGETQYF. CDR3 in DNA: TGTGCCAGCAAGGGGAGGAGCGGGGGGGCCGGTGAGACCCAGTACTTC.

The V call is TRBV5-4, the J call TRBJ1-1, with 7 bases aligning to TRBD1. The V gene end was trimmed by 6 bases and the J gene end by 3 bases; junction bases not matched to a gene: 14. The CDR3 extends over 16 amino acids. Germline-derived CDR1 and CDR2 are SGHNT and YYREEE (reference sequence). The CDR3 loop is CASTPGGTVKHTEAFF. As DNA, the CDR3 is TGTGCCAGCACCCCAGGGGGGACAGTAAAACACACTGAAGCTTTCTTT.

The chain combines TRBV5-1 with TRBJ2-2; D is possibly TRBD1 (6 bases). Germline V gene sequence: CDR1 SGHRS, CDR2 YFSETQ. The germline V and J ends were trimmed by 1 base and 2 bases, with 9 bases remaining between them. CDR3 size: 15 residues. The CDR3 reads CASSLTGLNTGELFF. DNA for the CDR3: TGCGCCAGCAGCTTGACAGGGCTCAACACCGGGGAGCTGTTTTTT.

This chain joins TRBV30 and TRBJ2-5; the D is unclear. Trimming pared 2 bases from V and 5 bases from J, leaving 21 bases between. Per germline, CDR1 GTSNPN and CDR2 SVGIG (reference sequence). The CDR3 sequence is 16 residues long. The CDR3: CAWSITSTVEWETQYF. The DNA of the CDR3 is TGTGCCTGGAGTATAACGAGCACAGTGGAATGGGAGACCCAGTACTTC.

This chain connects TRBV19 to TRBJ1-5; TRBD1 matches 9 bases. This CDR3 region has 17 residues. Germline V lookup: CDR1 LNHDA, CDR2 SQIVND (reference sequence). V lost 4 bases to trimming and J lost 2 bases; unmatched junction nucleotides: 9. The CDR3 DNA is TGTGCCAGTAGTACCCCAGGACAGGGGAGAGGCAATCAGCCCCAGCATTTT. Protein: CASSTPGQGRGNQPQHF.

The chain uses TRBV10-3 and TRBJ1-4; D may be TRBD1 (6 bases). The germline CDR1 and CDR2 sequences are ENHRY and SYGVKD. V lost 6 bases and J lost 5, with 7 bases in between. CDR3 length: 12 amino acids. The CDR3 spells CAIRDSNEKLFF. CDR3 nucleotide sequence: TGTGCCATCAGGGACAGCAATGAAAAACTGTTTTTT.

The V gene is TRBV7-9, the J gene TRBJ2-3, with TRBD2 matching over 10 bases. The CDR3 totals 17 residues. Per germline, CDR1 SEHNR and CDR2 FQNEAQ (reference sequence). J gave up 2 bases and V 5 bases, and 10 bases lay outside the gene matches. The CDR3 DNA reads as TGTGCCAGCAGCCGTCGGGGGCTAGCGGGGGTCACAGATACGCAGTATTTT. Its protein product is CASSRRGLAGVTDTQYF. The full variable domain, rest sourced from reference TRBV7-9 and TRBJ2-3, is DTGVSQNPRHKITKRGQNVTFRCDPISEHNRLYWYRQTLGQGPEFLTYFQNEAQLEKSRLLSDRFSAERPKGSFSTLEIQRTEQGDSAMYLCASSRRGLAGVTDTQYFGPGTRLTVL.

This sequence joins TRBV6-2 or TRBV6-3 and TRBJ2-3; 10 bases fit TRBD2. The CDR3 spans 17 residues. With 2 bases clipped from V and 3 bases from J, the junction kept 8 bases outside the gene matches. Germline CDR1 MNHEY, CDR2 SVGEGT. The CDR3: CASSYPLGTSDTDTQYF. The CDR3 DNA follows: TGTGCCAGCAGTTACCCGTTAGGGACTAGCGATACAGATACGCAGTATTTT.

V usage is TRBV5-6 and J usage is TRBJ2-4; 8 bases are shared with TRBD1. This CDR3 has 18 residues. Germline V lookup: CDR1 SGHDT, CDR2 YYEEEE. After removal of 2 bases from V and 2 bases from J, the junction contained 12 bases not matched to a gene. The CDR3 spells CASSFRTGWVASKNIQYF. CDR3 DNA sequence: TGTGCCAGCAGCTTCCGGACAGGGTGGGTGGCCTCCAAAAACATTCAGTACTTC.

The chain employs TRBV11-2 and TRBJ1-4, with D unresolved. V was shortened by 1 base and J by 8 bases, with 14 bases between the two germline ends. The CDR3 has 15 amino acids. Germline CDR1 and CDR2: SGHAT and FQNNGV. CDR3 in amino acids: CASSLGSGFGEKLFF. The CDR3 coding sequence is TGTGCCAGCAGCTTAGGGTCAGGTTTTGGGGAAAAACTGTTTTTT.

The V and J genes are TRBV12-5 and TRBJ1-2; 7 bases map to TRBD1. J was trimmed by 5 bases and V by 1 base; bases with no gene match: 4. This CDR3 is built from 14 residues. Germline CDR1 reads LGHNT; CDR2 reads FRNRAP. The DNA of the CDR3 is TGTGCTAGTGGTTTGGGGACAGGCTTTTATGGCTACACCTTC. It encodes CASGLGTGFYGYTF.

J is TRBJ1-2 and V is TRBV3-1 (or the pseudogene TRBV3-2); D gene uncertain. From germline, CDR1 is LGHDT and CDR2 YNNKEL (reference sequence). The V gene lost 1 base and the J gene lost 6 bases, with 12 bases spanning the gap. The CDR3 loop spans 14 amino acids. The CDR3: CASSQGVSGHGYTF. CDR3 sequence (DNA): TGTGCCAGCAGCCAAGGGGTCTCTGGGCATGGCTACACCTTC.

The V call is TRBV4-2, the J call TRBJ2-3, with 9 bases identical to TRBD2. The CDR3 has 19 residues. The ends lost 0 bases at V and 1 base at J; junction bases unmatched: 11. Germline V gene data show CDR1 as LGHNA and CDR2 as YNFKEQ. CDR3: CASSQEWSLSGGRTDTQYF. CDR3 nucleotide sequence: TGTGCCAGCAGCCAAGAGTGGTCCCTTAGCGGGGGACGCACAGATACGCAGTATTTT.

V gene TRBV19 combines with J gene TRBJ1-5; tentative D call: TRBD1 (6 bases). CDR1 is LNHDA, CDR2 SQIVND, per germline (reference sequence). V was cut by 7 bases and J by 3 bases, with 16 bases left in between. The CDR3 has 15 amino acids. DNA of the CDR3: TGTGCCAGTAACGTCGCCCGGGACATCAATCAGCCCCAGCATTTT. It translates to CASNVARDINQPQHF.

V gene TRBV5-4 combines with J gene TRBJ2-3; 9 nucleotides match TRBD2. CDR1 and CDR2 (germline): SGHNT, YYREEE (reference sequence). With 4 bases clipped from V and 6 bases from J, the junction kept 9 bases outside the gene matches. The length of the CDR3 is 15 residues. The CDR3 loop reads CASSGGGGGADTQYF. CDR3 nucleotide sequence: TGTGCCAGCAGCGGAGGGGGCGGGGGGGCCGATACGCAGTATTTT.

This rearrangement joins TRBV7-9 to TRBJ1-1, with D tentatively TRBD1 (6 bases). This CDR3 has 14 amino acids. V dropped 5 bases and J dropped 4 bases, with 14 bases sitting between them. The germline gives CDR1 SEHNR, CDR2 FQNEAQ (reference sequence). The CDR3 is CASSRQGKVTEAFF. The CDR3 nucleotides are TGTGCCAGCAGCCGTCAGGGGAAGGTCACTGAAGCTTTCTTT.

The rearrangement joins TRBV13 to TRBJ1-6, with a tentative D call TRBD1 (6 bases). The CDR3 totals 13 residues. V dropped 3 bases and J dropped 11 bases, with 11 bases sitting between them. From germline, CDR1 is PRHDT and CDR2 FYEKMQ (reference sequence). DNA of the CDR3: TGTGCCAGCAGCTTGGAACAGGGAACACCCCTCCACTTT. Protein sequence: CASSLEQGTPLHF.

The J gene is TRBJ1-2, the V gene TRBV7-2; tentative D call: TRBD1 (6 bases). Germline-derived CDR1 and CDR2 are SGHTA and FQGNSA. Trimming stripped 5 bases from V and 7 bases from J, with 11 bases between. The CDR3 consists of 12 residues. The CDR3 nucleotides are TGTGCCAGCAGCATCACAGGGAGTGGCTACACCTTC. Protein: CASSITGSGYTF.

The chain is built from TRBV20-1 and TRBJ1-1, with a possible D match to TRBD1 (5 bases). Germline values: CDR1 DFQATT, CDR2 SNEGSKA (reference sequence). V was pared by 3 bases and J by 8 bases, with 16 bases between. This CDR3 is 13 amino acids long. The CDR3, as DNA: TGCAGTGCTAGTGCCAGCGGGGCTCTCGAAGCTTTCTTT. Translation: CSASASGALEAFF.

As regards this clone: The junction does not match germline at one end; this may be a read error. The V call is TRBV15, the J call TRBJ1-3, with TRBD1 as a possible D gene (5 bases). The CDR3 is made up of 13 amino acids. Germline V gives CDR1 LNHNV, CDR2 YYDKDF (reference sequence). The CDR3 sequence is CATGGGTGNTIYF. CDR3 nucleotides: TGCGCCACCGGGGGGGGAACGGGAAACACCATATATTTT.

This clone was recorded only once. CDR3 amino acids: CASSRGTGPYNEQFF. CDR3 sequence (DNA): TGTGCCAGCAGTAGAGGGACAGGGCCCTACAATGAGCAGTTCTTC. The chain couples TRBV6-5 to TRBJ2-1; 9 bases map to TRBD1. The CDR3 length is 15 residues. From germline, CDR1 is MNHEY and CDR2 SVGAGI. The trim removed 5 bases at V and 2 bases at J, leaving 4 bases unmatched.

V is TRBV5-1 and J is TRBJ1-2; 8 bases align to TRBD1. Germline V gene data show CDR1 as SGHRS and CDR2 as YFSETQ. The CDR3 runs to 14 residues. Trimming cost V 4 bases and J 3 bases; bases outside gene matches: 5. The CDR3 DNA follows: TGCGCCAGCAGCCAAACAGGGGGACACTATGGCTACACCTTC. This codes for CASSQTGGHYGYTF.

The chain links TRBV2 to TRBJ2-1; 7 bases align to TRBD2. With V trimmed by 4 bases and J by 10 bases, 4 bases remained unmatched. Germline V gene sequence: CDR1 SNHLY, CDR2 FYNNEI. The CDR3 loop spans 12 amino acids. Here the CDR3 DNA reads TGTGCCAGCAGTGGGGACTATGAGGAGCAGTTCTTC. It encodes CASSGDYEEQFF.

J is TRBJ1-1 and V is TRBV14; 11 bases are shared with TRBD1. After removal of 4 bases from V and 6 bases from J, the junction contained 4 bases not matched to a gene. CDR1 is SGHDN and CDR2 is FVKESK in the germline V gene. The CDR3 is 14 residues long. In DNA, the CDR3 is TGTGCCAGCAGCCGGGACAGGGGGTTCGCTGAAGCTTTCTTT. This translates into CASSRDRGFAEAFF.

The genes are TRBV15 and TRBJ1-1; D not certain. Trimming shortened V by 0 bases and J by 6 bases, and 11 bases separated the two germline ends. From germline, CDR1 is LNHNV and CDR2 YYDKDF (reference sequence). The CDR3 totals 14 residues. The CDR3 reads CATSRDLASAEAFF. CDR3 DNA: TGTGCCACCAGCAGAGATTTAGCATCTGCTGAAGCTTTCTTT.